The 24 T cell receptor beta chains below all came from one sample that was sequenced in a study of CXCR4 blockade with PD-1 therapy in pancreatic cancer. Clones were read by immunoSEQ multiplex PCR, and TCRdb kept only the in-frame ones, dropping some. The table records roughly 940 clones, over 35% of them present only once. Sequencing was performed on tumor tissue. These receptors all stem from a human donor with pancreatic ductal adenocarcinoma.

The chain uses TRBV6-8 and TRBJ1-6, with D hard to call. The CDR3 contains 12 residues. V gave up 6 bases and J gave up 6 bases, with 6 bases separating them. The germline CDR1 and CDR2 sequences are MNHGY and SAAAGT. The CDR3 loop reads CASREVNSPLHF. The CDR3 nucleotides read TGTGCCAGCAGGGAAGTTAATTCACCCCTCCACTTT.

The rearrangement links TRBV19 to TRBJ1-1; D remains ambiguous. Looked up from germline, CDR1 is LNHDA and CDR2 is SQIVND (reference sequence). The CDR3 length is 12 residues. V was clipped by 6 bases and J by 3 bases, with 8 bases between them. The CDR3 protein is CASRRGDTEAFF. For the CDR3, the DNA is TGTGCCAGTAGACGTGGGGACACTGAAGCTTTCTTT. Based on the CDR3 plus reference TRBV19 and TRBJ1-1, the full variable domain is DGGITQSPKYLFRKEGQNVTLSCEQNLNHDAMYWYRQDPGQGLRLIYYSQIVNDFQKGDIAEGYSVSREKKESFPLTVTSAQKNPTAFYLCASRRGDTEAFFGQGTRLTVV.

V gene TRBV5-1 combines with J gene TRBJ2-1, with TRBD2 matching 7 bases. V lost 5 bases to trimming and J lost 4 bases; unmatched junction nucleotides: 9. Germline lookup yields CDR1 SGHRS and CDR2 YFSETQ. The CDR3 consists of 15 residues. For the CDR3, the DNA is TGCGCCAGCAGACAGACTAGCAAACCTTACAATGAGCAGTTCTTC. Its translation: CASRQTSKPYNEQFF. Using reference TRBV5-1 and TRBJ2-1 for the parts outside the CDR3, the full variable domain is KAGVTQTPRYLIKTRGQQVTLSCSPISGHRSVSWYQQTPGQGLQFLFEYFSETQRNKGNFPGRFSGRQFSNSRSEMNVSTLELGDSALYLCASRQTSKPYNEQFFGPGTRLTVL.

This clone was recorded a few times. The gene calls are TRBV30 and TRBJ1-1; 8 bases fit TRBD1. V lost 1 base to trimming and J lost 10 bases; unmatched junction nucleotides: 11. This CDR3 is 14 amino acids long. From germline, CDR1 is GTSNPN and CDR2 SVGIG (reference sequence). CDR3 bases: TGTGCCTGGAGTGCCGGACAGGGTCCGAGTGGAGCTTTCTTT. Translating it yields CAWSAGQGPSGAFF.

The CDR3 sequence: CASSPLGELEAFF. The CDR3 DNA reads TGTGCCAGCTCACCTCTTGGTGAACTTGAAGCTTTCTTT. V gene TRBV18 combines with J gene TRBJ1-1; no definite D call. Per the germline V gene, CDR1 is KGHSH and CDR2 is LQKENI. V gave up 3 bases and J gave up 7 bases, with 12 bases separating them. CDR3 length: 13 residues.

The chain has TRBV14 and TRBJ2-3; D unresolved. The CDR3 length is 16 residues. V was trimmed by 1 base and J by 5 bases, leaving 16 bases between them. Germline V gives CDR1 SGHDN, CDR2 FVKESK. DNA of the CDR3: TGTGCCAGCAGCCAAGTGCTCAGGAAGGGTGAAGATACGCAGTATTTT. It specifies CASSQVLRKGEDTQYF.

The J gene is TRBJ2-5, the V gene TRBV28; weak D call: TRBD2 (5 bases). The CDR3 is 20 amino acids. Between the trimmed V and J ends, which lost 6 bases and 0 bases, there was a span of 29 bases. The V gene's germline CDR1 is MDHEN and CDR2 SYDVKM. CDR3 sequence: CASRQLGPGGPRSYQETQYF. The CDR3 nucleotides are TGTGCCAGCAGGCAACTCGGACCTGGCGGGCCTCGATCGTACCAAGAGACCCAGTACTTC.

The chain combines TRBV29-1 with TRBJ1-3, with a tentative D call TRBD1 (6 bases). The CDR3 length is 14 residues. Germline V gene sequence: CDR1 SQVTM, CDR2 ANQGSEA. V dropped 7 bases and J dropped 0 bases, with 13 bases sitting between them. The CDR3 nucleotides read TGCAGCGCTACACAGGGAGGCTCTGGAAACACCATATATTTT. Translation gives CSATQGGSGNTIYF.

The gene calls are TRBV19 and TRBJ2-3; D not resolved. This CDR3 is 15 amino acids long. Germline CDR1 is LNHDA and CDR2 is SQIVND (reference sequence). The V gene lost 5 bases and the J gene lost 2 bases, with 14 bases spanning the gap. CDR3 loop: CASSSLGTVTDTQYF. CDR3 DNA sequence: TGTGCCAGTAGTTCCCTGGGCACCGTCACAGATACGCAGTATTTT. The full variable domain, rest sourced from reference TRBV19 and TRBJ2-3, is DGGITQSPKYLFRKEGQNVTLSCEQNLNHDAMYWYRQDPGQGLRLIYYSQIVNDFQKGDIAEGYSVSREKKESFPLTVTSAQKNPTAFYLCASSSLGTVTDTQYFGPGTRLTVL.

The chain joins TRBV25-1 to TRBJ1-6; no clear D gene. Trimming cost V 3 bases and J 9 bases, with 9 bases left between them. The CDR3 is made up of 13 amino acids. CDR1 is MGHDK, CDR2 SYGVNS, per germline. CDR3 DNA sequence: TGTGCCAGCAGTGATCGGTTGGGTTCACCCCTCCACTTT. It encodes CASSDRLGSPLHF.

This clone has a handful of counts. This chain uses TRBV19 with TRBJ2-1; 9 bases map to TRBD1. V lost 8 bases and J lost 4; bases outside the gene matches: 9. In germline, CDR1 is LNHDA, CDR2 SQIVND (reference sequence). The CDR3 runs to 15 residues. This CDR3 is CASQKTGGGYNEQFF. The CDR3 bases are TGTGCCAGTCAGAAAACAGGGGGCGGTTACAATGAGCAGTTCTTC.

The chain uses TRBV30 and TRBJ1-6, with unresolved D. V lost 2 bases, J lost 7 bases, and 15 bases lay in between. Per germline, CDR1 GTSNPN and CDR2 SVGIG (reference sequence). The CDR3 is made up of 15 amino acids. The CDR3, as DNA: TGTGCCTGGAGTTCCCAGGACGTCCGCAATTCACCCCTCCACTTT. Its protein product is CAWSSQDVRNSPLHF.

The chain joins TRBV29-1 to TRBJ2-1; perhaps TRBD1 as D (7 bases). The germline gives CDR1 SQVTM, CDR2 ANQGSEA. This CDR3 spans 14 amino acids. V shed 3 bases and J shed 2 bases, with 11 bases lying between them. The CDR3 spells CSVEQGGPYNEQFF. For the CDR3, the DNA is TGCAGCGTTGAGCAGGGGGGACCCTACAATGAGCAGTTCTTC.

V usage is TRBV5-1 and J usage is TRBJ2-3, with TRBD1 matching over 7 bases. CDR3 length equals 15 residues. CDR1 and CDR2 from the germline V gene are SGHRS and YFSETQ. V shed 0 bases and J 2 bases; nucleotides not matched to a gene: 3. CDR3 in DNA: TGCGCCAGCAGCTTGGAGGGACAGCACACAGATACGCAGTATTTT. Translated, it gives CASSLEGQHTDTQYF.

This clone was seen a single time. The V call is TRBV18, the J call TRBJ1-1, with TRBD1 matching over 7 bases. Germline loops: CDR1 KGHSH, CDR2 LQKENI. CDR3 length: 15 residues. J was trimmed by 2 bases and V by 4 bases; bases with no gene match: 7. The CDR3 DNA reads TGTGCCAGCTCACTGGACAACAGGGGAAACACTGAAGCTTTCTTT. Translating gives CASSLDNRGNTEAFF. Together with reference TRBV18 and TRBJ1-1, the CDR3 gives the full variable domain: NAGVMQNPRHLVRRRGQEARLRCSPMKGHSHVYWYRQLPEEGLKFMVYLQKENIIDESGMPKERFSAEFPKEGPSILRIQQVVRGDSAAYFCASSLDNRGNTEAFFGQGTRLTVV.

The V call is TRBV12-5, the J call TRBJ2-7, with D uncertain. CDR1 LGHNT and CDR2 FRNRAP come from the germline V gene. V was shortened by 1 base and J by 1 base, with 5 bases between the two germline ends. The CDR3 has 13 residues. As DNA, the CDR3 is TGTGCTAGTGGTTTGGCCCGATCCTACGAGCAGTACTTC. Its translation: CASGLARSYEQYF. The full variable domain, completed using reference TRBV12-5 and TRBJ2-7, is DARVTQTPRHKVTEMGQEVTMRCQPILGHNTVFWYRQTMMQGLELLAYFRNRAPLDDSGMPKDRFSAEMPDATLATLKIQPSEPRDSAVYFCASGLARSYEQYFGPGTRLTVT.

V gene TRBV18 combines with J gene TRBJ1-1, with TRBD1 identical over 9 bases. The V gene's germline CDR1 is KGHSH and CDR2 LQKENI. This CDR3 is 15 amino acids long. With V trimmed by 4 bases and J by 10 bases, 13 bases remained unmatched. The CDR3 sequence: CASSRAAGTGWTAFF. DNA of the CDR3: TGTGCCAGCTCACGGGCGGCGGGGACAGGGTGGACAGCTTTCTTT.

This chain joins TRBV30 and TRBJ2-6; D is ambiguous. Germline lookup yields CDR1 GTSNPN and CDR2 SVGIG (reference sequence). This CDR3 contains 14 residues. Trimming pared 2 bases from V and 0 bases from J, leaving 5 bases between. The CDR3, as DNA: TGTGCCTGGAGTTACAGCTCTGGGGCCAACGTCCTGACTTTC. As protein: CAWSYSSGANVLTF.

This chain connects TRBV19 to TRBJ2-2; the D is unclear. V was clipped by 6 bases and J by 3 bases, with 14 bases between them. The CDR3 spans 15 residues. Germline CDR1 reads LNHDA; CDR2 reads SQIVND (reference sequence). DNA for the CDR3: TGTGCCAGTAGCCCTCCGGACCGAGACACCGGGGAGCTGTTTTTT. Its translation is CASSPPDRDTGELFF. Supplemented by reference TRBV19 and TRBJ2-2, the full variable domain reads DGGITQSPKYLFRKEGQNVTLSCEQNLNHDAMYWYRQDPGQGLRLIYYSQIVNDFQKGDIAEGYSVSREKKESFPLTVTSAQKNPTAFYLCASSPPDRDTGELFFGEGSRLTVL.

A few counts support this clone. The rearrangement uses TRBV6-8 and TRBJ2-3; D unclear. The ends were cut back, 10 bases at V and 4 bases at J, with 21 bases in the middle. Per germline, CDR1 MNHGY and CDR2 SAAAGT. This CDR3 is 15 amino acids long. CDR3 in amino acids: CATSFKPNLPDTQYF. The DNA for the CDR3 is TGTGCCACCTCCTTCAAGCCTAATCTTCCAGATACGCAGTATTTT.

The V call is TRBV15, the J call TRBJ1-2, with 7 bases matching TRBD1. The germline V gene encodes CDR1 LNHNV and CDR2 YYDKDF (reference sequence). The CDR3 runs to 15 residues. J lost 2 bases, V lost 2 bases, and 5 bases had no gene match. The CDR3, as DNA: TGTGCCACCAGCAGAAATAGGGGGCTCAACTATGGCTACACCTTC. Amino acids: CATSRNRGLNYGYTF.

A few counts support this clone. The chain is built from TRBV19 and TRBJ1-1; 7 bases align to TRBD1. There are 20 residues in the CDR3. J was trimmed by 1 base and V by 7 bases; bases with no gene match: 24. In germline, CDR1 is LNHDA, CDR2 SQIVND (reference sequence). As DNA, the CDR3 is TGTGCCAGTACCCCCCGTCCCATAGGATTGACAGGGTGGAAGAACACTGAAGCTTTCTTT. As protein: CASTPRPIGLTGWKNTEAFF.

By share, this clone counts as medium-sized. The V gene is TRBV11-3, the J gene TRBJ2-3; D tentatively fits TRBD1 or TRBD2 (5 bases each). V was pared by 5 bases and J by 0 bases, with 27 bases between. The CDR3 is 20 amino acids. Germline V gene lookup returns CDR1 SGHNT and CDR2 YENEEA. The chain's CDR3 is CASSLRTRMGVKSSTDTQYF. The CDR3 DNA follows: TGTGCCAGCAGCCTTCGAACAAGGATGGGGGTAAAATCTAGCACAGATACGCAGTATTTT.

This chain connects TRBV30 to TRBJ2-1, with 9 bases that match TRBD1. The germline V gene encodes CDR1 GTSNPN and CDR2 SVGIG (reference sequence). J lost 7 bases, V lost 2 bases, and 12 bases had no gene match. This CDR3 is built from 16 residues. The DNA of the CDR3 is TGTGCCTGGAGTACCTGGACAGGGGTAATCGAAAATGAGCAGTTCTTC. Protein: CAWSTWTGVIENEQFF.